The clone carrying this TCR beta chain occurred a few times. This sample is part of a study of OX40 agonist ivuxolimab in advanced cancers. On the study more broadly: Hepatocellular carcinoma, melanoma, renal cell or head and neck cancer affected the dose-escalation patients.

The repertoire was sequenced with immunoSEQ multiplex PCR; TCRdb's copy has only in-frame clones and lacks some. The sample holds more than 55,000 clones, about 85% seen once. V dropped 1 base and J dropped 2 bases, with 9 bases sitting between them. The length of the CDR3 is 14 residues. CDR1 and CDR2 from the germline V gene are SGHKS and YYEKEE (reference sequence). The sample here was CD4+ or CD8+ T cells sorted from blood, taken in a trial of the OX40 agonist ivuxolimab. The V call is TRBV5-5, the J call TRBJ1-1; no firm D call. This TCR came from an adult with an advanced solid tumor such as melanoma, head and neck, liver or kidney cancer. CDR3 amino acids: CASSLLRENTEAFF. CDR3 nucleotides: TGTGCCAGCAGCTTGTTAAGAGAAAACACTGAAGCTTTCTTT.